The 19 T cell receptor beta chains in this list originate from one sample, sequenced in a study of a mutant IDH1 vaccine in newly diagnosed glioma. Produced via immunoSEQ multiplex PCR; TCRdb's table is partial and in-frame only. The sample has about 25,000 clones, roughly 70% seen once. Specified time point: week 11, during vaccination. A 20-mer mutant IDH1 peptide at 300 ug was injected subcutaneously with topical imiquimod. The antigens these receptors bind are not known. The sample here was peripheral blood mononuclear cells (PBMCs), taken from a glioma patient whose treatment included an IDH1 peptide vaccine. The receptors were gathered from a man aged 18 to 29 with glioma. Some clones in this sample may be carry-over from other donors' samples.

This chain links TRBV5-1 with TRBJ1-1, with 10 positions matching TRBD1. The CDR3 loop spans 14 amino acids. With 4 bases clipped from V and 5 bases from J, the junction kept 5 bases outside the gene matches. CDR1 and CDR2 (germline): SGHRS, YFSETQ. The CDR3 DNA reads TGCGCCAGCAGCAGCGACAGGGGGCAGACTGAAGCTTTCTTT. Translating it yields CASSSDRGQTEAFF.

This clone was observed a few times. V gene TRBV6-1 combines with J gene TRBJ1-1; a possible D gene is TRBD1 (6 bases). The CDR3 totals 13 residues. CDR1 is MNHNS, CDR2 SASEGT, per germline. Deletions cut 8 bases from V and 0 bases from J, with 10 bases between. The DNA of the CDR3 is TGTGCCAGCTATGGACAGTTGAACACTGAAGCTTTCTTT. Translating gives CASYGQLNTEAFF.

V and J are TRBV5-1 and TRBJ1-6; 9 bases are shared with TRBD1. CDR3 length: 15 amino acids. Trimming removed 3 bases from V and 8 bases from J; junction bases left unmatched: 6. Germline CDR1 and CDR2: SGHRS and YFSETQ. The CDR3 DNA sequence: TGCGCCAGCAGCTCCCGACAGGGGGATGATTCACCCCTCCACTTT. It specifies CASSSRQGDDSPLHF.

A word on this clone: Different DNA sequences within this sample yield the same CDR3. The chain uses TRBV10-3 and TRBJ1-1; perhaps TRBD1 as D (6 bases). Germline V CDR1 and CDR2: ENHRY, SYGVKD. The CDR3 is 12 amino acids. Trimming took off 3 bases at V and 5 bases at J, with 7 bases between the two ends. CDR3 bases: TGTGCCATCAGTGAAGGGGGAACTGAAGCTTTCTTT. Translated: CAISEGGTEAFF.

This clone was observed a single time. The V and J genes are TRBV6-6 and TRBJ2-7, with D unresolved. Trimming removed 7 bases from V and 6 bases from J, with 13 bases in between. Germline CDR1 and CDR2: MNHNY and SVGAGI (reference sequence). The CDR3 length is 12 residues. The chain's CDR3 is CASTEIGAEQYF. DNA for the CDR3: TGTGCCAGCACTGAAATAGGAGCCGAGCAGTACTTC.

The chain links TRBV10-3 to TRBJ2-3; 16 nucleotides align to TRBD2. The V gene end was trimmed by 10 bases and the J gene end by 0 bases; junction bases not matched to a gene: 4. Germline V gene data show CDR1 as ENHRY and CDR2 as SYGVKD. The CDR3 sequence is 16 residues long. CDR3 loop: CARGTSGRASTDTQYF. CDR3 bases: TGTGCCAGAGGGACTAGCGGGAGGGCAAGCACAGATACGCAGTATTTT.

The J gene is TRBJ1-2, the V gene TRBV18, with TRBD1 identical over 7 bases. Germline V gene lookup returns CDR1 KGHSH and CDR2 LQKENI. This CDR3 comprises 15 residues. Germline trimming cut 2 bases from V and 3 bases from J; bases unmatched to any gene: 6. As DNA, the CDR3 is TGTGCCAGCTCACCAGACAGGGCGCTGGACTATGGCTACACCTTC. This codes for CASSPDRALDYGYTF.

This chain uses TRBV4-1 with TRBJ2-7, with 8 nucleotides matching TRBD2. The V and J ends lost 2 bases and 4 bases, in that order; junction bases with no gene match: 13. CDR1 is MGHRA, CDR2 YSYEKL, per germline. CDR3 size: 17 residues. As DNA, the CDR3 is TGCGCCAGCAGCCAAATAACCGGGGGGGAAGGGTTTTACGAGCAGTACTTC. Translation: CASSQITGGEGFYEQYF.

The chain carries TRBV5-6 and TRBJ2-1; TRBD1 matches at 8 bases. This CDR3 contains 16 residues. Trimming removed 0 bases from V and 6 bases from J; junction bases left unmatched: 8. CDR1 is SGHDT and CDR2 is YYEEEE in the germline V gene. CDR3 sequence: CASSLGDRGPLNEQFF. The DNA for the CDR3 is TGTGCCAGCAGCTTGGGAGACAGGGGCCCTCTCAATGAGCAGTTCTTC.

This clone turned up a few times. The rearrangement links TRBV5-8 to TRBJ2-2; the D is unclear. V shed 0 bases and J shed 4 bases, with 16 bases lying between them. Germline V gives CDR1 SGHTS, CDR2 YDEGEE. This CDR3 is 17 amino acids long. The CDR3 bases are TGTGCCAGCAGCTTGGCCTTGGGCGGTTGGGCCACCGGGGAGCTGTTTTTT. It specifies CASSLALGGWATGELFF.

This clone was counted between two and nine times. V gene TRBV5-4 combines with J gene TRBJ1-2; D might be TRBD1 (5 bases). In germline, CDR1 is SGHNT, CDR2 YYREEE (reference sequence). V lost 5 bases to trimming and J lost 2 bases, with 16 bases between them. The CDR3 has 15 amino acids. The CDR3 region has the DNA TGTGCCAGCAGTTCAGGCCTGACAGAGAACTATGGCTACACCTTC. Amino acids: CASSSGLTENYGYTF.

The J gene is TRBJ1-2, the V gene TRBV14; D unclear. The germline gives CDR1 SGHDN, CDR2 FVKESK. This CDR3 contains 13 residues. With 3 bases removed from V and 3 bases from J, the gap between germline ends came to 8 bases. CDR3 coding DNA: TGTGCCAGCAGCCAGGGAGTAGACTATGGCTACACCTTC. Amino acids: CASSQGVDYGYTF.

This chain uses TRBV6-6 with TRBJ1-1; D is uncertain. The germline CDR1 and CDR2 sequences are MNHNY and SVGAGI (reference sequence). V was pared by 6 bases and J by 0 bases, with 11 bases between. The CDR3 is made up of 14 amino acids. CDR3 region: CASSSDGVNTEAFF. The CDR3 DNA reads as TGTGCCAGCAGCTCCGACGGGGTGAACACTGAAGCTTTCTTT.

The table lists this clone with a count of one. V is TRBV4-1 and J is TRBJ2-7; D might be TRBD2 (5 bases). The ends were cut back, 7 bases at V and 4 bases at J, with 14 bases in the middle. The CDR3 has 13 residues. Germline values: CDR1 MGHRA, CDR2 YSYEKL. As DNA, the CDR3 is TGCGCCAGCACGCCGGCCTCGGGGTACGAGCAGTACTTC. It specifies CASTPASGYEQYF.

This clone was seen a handful of times. The chain employs TRBV4-1 and TRBJ2-1, with 11 bases lining up with TRBD2. CDR3 length equals 15 residues. CDR1 is MGHRA and CDR2 is YSYEKL in the germline V gene. V was pared by 1 base and J by 14 bases, with 10 bases of the junction left unmatched. CDR3 coding DNA: TGCGCCAGCAGCCAAGCCCTAACTAGCGGGAGTGAAAAGTTCTTC. Its translation is CASSQALTSGSEKFF.

J is TRBJ1-1 and V is TRBV19; a possible D gene is TRBD1 (5 bases). The V gene's germline CDR1 is LNHDA and CDR2 SQIVND (reference sequence). This CDR3 is built from 14 residues. Trimming pared 1 base from V and 3 bases from J, leaving 9 bases between. In DNA, the CDR3 is TGTGCCAGTAGTATAGGAGGGGTTCACACTGAAGCTTTCTTT. The encoded protein is CASSIGGVHTEAFF.

This clone was detected only once. This chain connects TRBV7-9 to TRBJ2-7; the match to TRBD2 covers 11 bases. CDR3 length equals 15 residues. V lost 4 bases and J lost 4; bases outside the gene matches: 6. CDR1 and CDR2 (germline): SEHNR, FQNEAQ (reference sequence). This chain's CDR3 is CASSSTSGREYEQYF. DNA for the CDR3: TGTGCCAGCAGCTCTACTAGCGGGAGAGAATACGAGCAGTACTTC. The variable domain in full, with the rest retrieved from reference TRBV7-9 and TRBJ2-7, is DTGVSQNPRHKITKRGQNVTFRCDPISEHNRLYWYRQTLGQGPEFLTYFQNEAQLEKSRLLSDRFSAERPKGSFSTLEIQRTEQGDSAMYLCASSSTSGREYEQYFGPGTRLTVT.

The chain links TRBV19 to TRBJ1-2, with TRBD1 matching 8 bases. From germline, CDR1 is LNHDA and CDR2 SQIVND (reference sequence). The J segment lost 5 bases and the V segment lost 6 bases, leaving 8 bases of the junction unmatched. This CDR3 contains 14 residues. The CDR3: CASSPTGDRYGYTF. CDR3 DNA: TGTGCCAGTAGCCCGACAGGGGACAGGTATGGCTACACCTTC.

This chain connects TRBV11-2 to TRBJ2-5, with D unclear. The CDR3 has 12 residues. Trimming pared 5 bases from V and 5 bases from J, leaving 9 bases between. Germline CDR1 and CDR2: SGHAT and FQNNGV. DNA of the CDR3: TGTGCCAGCAGCCCTTGGGTGGAGACCCAGTACTTC. Translated, it gives CASSPWVETQYF.